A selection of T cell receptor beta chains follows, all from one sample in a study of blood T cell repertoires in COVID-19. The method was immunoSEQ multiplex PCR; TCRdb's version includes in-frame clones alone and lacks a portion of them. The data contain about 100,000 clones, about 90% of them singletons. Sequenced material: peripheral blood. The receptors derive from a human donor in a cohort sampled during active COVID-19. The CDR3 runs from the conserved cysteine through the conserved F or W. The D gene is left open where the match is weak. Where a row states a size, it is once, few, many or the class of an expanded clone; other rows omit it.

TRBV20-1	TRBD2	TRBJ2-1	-	CSASPTLAGVHNEQFF	TGCAGTGCTAGTCCCACGCTAGCGGGGGTTCACAATGAGCAGTTCTTC
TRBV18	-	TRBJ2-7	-	CASSSRDEQYF	TGTGCCAGCTCCTCGCGGGACGAGCAGTACTTC
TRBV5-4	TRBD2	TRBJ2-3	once	CASSLKRDPSTDTQYF	TGTGCCAGCAGCCTCAAGCGGGACCCTAGCACAGATACGCAGTATTTT
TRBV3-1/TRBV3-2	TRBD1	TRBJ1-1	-	CASRTGQGMNTEAFF	TGTGCCAGCAGAACGGGACAGGGAATGAACACTGAAGCTTTCTTT
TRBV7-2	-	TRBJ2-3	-	CASSLASRTDTQYF	TGTGCCAGCAGCTTAGCGAGCCGGACAGATACGCAGTATTTT
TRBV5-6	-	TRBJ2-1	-	CASRRTVDNEQFF	TGTGCCAGCAGACGGACAGTAGACAATGAGCAGTTCTTC
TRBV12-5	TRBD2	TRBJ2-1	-	CASGLVRGGVAGGPRFNEQFF	TGTGCTAGTGGTTTGGTACGAGGGGGTGTAGCGGGAGGGCCCAGATTCAATGAGCAGTTCTTC
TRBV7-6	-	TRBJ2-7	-	CASSAVGGSGEQYF	TGTGCCAGCAGCGCTGTCGGAGGCTCAGGCGAGCAGTACTTC
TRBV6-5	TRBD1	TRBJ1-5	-	CASVDRKDSNQPQHF	TGTGCCAGTGTGGACAGGAAGGATAGCAATCAGCCCCAGCATTTT
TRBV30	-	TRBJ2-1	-	CAWNRVGYNEQFF	TGTGCCTGGAACAGGGTGGGATACAATGAGCAGTTCTTC
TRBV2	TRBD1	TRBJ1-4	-	CASRDRVGSEKLFF	TGTGCCAGTAGAGACAGGGTCGGTAGTGAAAAACTGTTTTTT
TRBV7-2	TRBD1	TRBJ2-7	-	CASSLSGGQSAYEQYF	TGTGCCAGCAGCCTCTCAGGGGGCCAGAGCGCCTACGAGCAGTACTTC
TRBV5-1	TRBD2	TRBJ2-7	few	CASSRREGNDEQYF	TGCGCCAGCAGTAGACGGGAGGGTAACGACGAGCAGTACTTC
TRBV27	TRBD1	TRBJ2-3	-	CASSPRDRVTDTQYF	TGTGCCAGCAGTCCCCGGGACAGGGTCACAGATACGCAGTATTTT
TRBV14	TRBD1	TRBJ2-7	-	CASSFTGGAGEQYF	TGTGCCAGCAGCTTCACAGGGGGCGCGGGGGAGCAGTACTTC
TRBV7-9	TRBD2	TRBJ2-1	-	CASSLATGTSFNEQFF	TGTGCCAGCAGCTTAGCGACTGGGACTAGCTTCAATGAGCAGTTCTTC
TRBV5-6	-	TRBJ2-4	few	CASSYRGLAKNIQYF	TGTGCCAGCAGTTACCGGGGACTAGCCAAAAACATTCAGTACTTC
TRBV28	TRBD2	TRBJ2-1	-	CATSVLAEYNEQFF	TGTGCCACCAGTGTACTAGCGGAATACAATGAGCAGTTCTTC
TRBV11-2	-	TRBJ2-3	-	CSRDPQYF	TGCTCACGGGATCCGCAGTATTTT
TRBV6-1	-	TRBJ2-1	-	CASSEVGQRYNEQFF	TGTGCCAGCAGTGAAGTAGGCCAGCGATACAATGAGCAGTTCTTC
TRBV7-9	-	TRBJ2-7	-	CASSLGQGGQYF	TGTGCCAGCAGCTTAGGACAGGGAGGGCAGTACTTC
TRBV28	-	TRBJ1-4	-	CASSLWQGNEKLFF	TGTGCCAGCAGTTTGTGGCAGGGGAATGAAAAACTGTTTTTT
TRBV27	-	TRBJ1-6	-	CASREYNSPLHF	TGTGCCAGCCGGGAATATAATTCACCCCTCCACTTT
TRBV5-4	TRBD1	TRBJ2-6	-	CASSPTGSGANVLTF	TGTGCCAGCAGCCCGACAGGGTCTGGGGCCAACGTCCTGACTTTC
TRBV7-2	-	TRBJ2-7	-	CASSLGPYRESTYEQYF	TGTGCCAGCAGCTTAGGCCCCTACCGGGAGAGTACCTACGAGCAGTACTTC
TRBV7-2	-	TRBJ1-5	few	CASSLVAGQPQHF	TGTGCCAGCAGCTTAGTTGCGGGACAGCCCCAGCATTTT
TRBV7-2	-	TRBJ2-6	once	CASSLRGALPSGANVLTF	TGTGCCAGCAGCTTAAGGGGTGCCCTACCCTCTGGGGCCAACGTCCTGACTTTC
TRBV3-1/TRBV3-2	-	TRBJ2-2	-	CASSQTDSGELFF	TGTGCCAGCAGCCAAACGGACAGCGGGGAGCTGTTTTTT